Sequencing of this TCR beta chain was carried out in a study of blood T cell repertoires in COVID-19. Study summary: The samples span acute and convalescent COVID-19 from the United States, Italy and Spain. Sample material is recorded as cDNA or gDNA derived from T cells, B-cell-depleted T cells, or PBMCs.

Authors' analysis steps: Reference gene primer amplification gave nucleated cell count estimates. Sequencing used immunoSEQ multiplex PCR; TCRdb keeps in-frame clones, though not all of them. V and J calls plus clone size are reproduced from that table; the DNA served to infer D and trimming. The sample includes about 250,000 clones, about 82% of them seen just once. This CDR3 has 15 residues. After removal of 4 bases from V and 2 bases from J, the junction contained 5 bases not matched to a gene. Germline V gives CDR1 LNHDA, CDR2 SQIVND (reference sequence). The TCR originated in a man aged 50-59 years with COVID-19, enrolled during active disease. This chain connects TRBV19 to TRBJ2-5; 9 nucleotides line up with TRBD1. Input material: peripheral blood. The CDR3 here is CASSRGQGFQETQYF. The CDR3, as DNA: TGTGCCAGTAGTAGGGGACAGGGATTTCAAGAGACCCAGTACTTC.